This TCR beta chain originates from a study of shared clonotypes between healthy human individuals (TCRdb year 2020). Context from the whole study: Three men and two women, aged 18 to 49 years, made up the cohort. Blood TCR repertoires of about 5 healthy adults were deeply sequenced to estimate repertoire size and the extent of clonotype sharing between individuals. To increase sequencing depth and limit assay-specific biases, different laboratories used diverse techniques to prepare libraries and sequence TCR repertoires. Each donor's leukapheresis produced roughly between roughly 0.85 and 10 billion PBMCs. Per donor, three plates each were used for CD4 naive and CD4 memory, two for CD8 naive, and one for CD8 memory.

Using the deep immunoSEQ assay, TCR CDR3 regions were amplified from genomic DNA by multiplex PCR. Extracted genomic DNA from each cell subset was distributed evenly across all wells of several immunoSEQ 96-well plates, and each plate was treated as a replicate. Each replicate PCR for sorted subsets received approximately 200 ng genomic DNA, equal to about 30,000 T cell genomes. The purified libraries were quantified using a Qubit 3.0 fluorometer, sized with a Bioanalyzer 2100, and then quantified again using the KAPA Library Quantification kit. A separate single-read 150-cycle Illumina NextSeq 550 flow cell was used to sequence each immunoSEQ 96-well plate. Regarding the original processing steps: Because the immunoSEQ output included only junctional sequences and no quality scores, the filtering could not be the same as the filtering used for full-length reads. To assign V/J genes and CDR3, sequences were annotated using PyIR, a Python wrapper for IgBLAST v1.9, with IMGT germline references. Reads were removed for weak V/J assignments (E-value above 1e-6), missing CDR3, stop codons, out-of-frame junctions, or ambiguous translated residues. A V3J clonotype was defined by an identical inferred V gene, J gene, and CDR3 amino acid sequence. To compute the percentage overlap between repertoires, the number of shared unique clonotypes was divided by the size of the smaller repertoire. Repertoire richness was assessed with RTK rarefaction, the Chao1 estimator, and Recon v2.1 estimates of unobserved clonotypes. For all TCRbeta clonotypes obtained by the gDNA method from four donors, generation probabilities were computed with OLGA. TCRdb took over this immuneACCESS table, retaining in-frame rearrangements with V and J assigned. Such tables are incomplete; in checked studies, under half of the missing clones stem from an unresolved V gene, and the remainder is unexplained. V and J calls and clone size are those listed in that table; D and trimming were worked out from the DNA. The sample table holds millions of clones, of which more than 90% were seen once. Of the sample, around 0.15% is held by the ten largest clones.

Broad study findings and their caveats: When several donors were compared, the shared fraction of clonotypes was about 5% for naive CD4, more than 3% for naive CD8, more than 2% for memory CD4, and about 0.36% for memory CD8. Pairwise subsampling led to the expectation that sequencing depth would affect the degree of clonotype sharing among donors. Sampling was restricted to blood, and TCR repertoires in tissue are likely to differ from TCR repertoires in blood. The small number of donors limited the genetic and exposure-history diversity represented. Naive subsets generally had larger estimated clonotype richness than memory subsets did. Clonotypes shared by all four sorted-subset donors showed higher generation probabilities than non-shared clonotypes. Rarefaction of sorted-subset datasets indicated incomplete sequencing despite the large sequencing depth.

The donors were healthy, HIV-negative adults who had no recently reported acute infections or vaccinations. Only Caucasian adults living in Nashville, Tennessee, USA were represented among the donors. CD4+ T cells were enriched through magnetic negative selection, after which naive cells were positively selected on CD45RA and the remaining negative fraction served as the memory subset. Blood was collected by leukapheresis, and PBMCs were isolated by Ficoll-Histopaque density gradient centrifugation and then cryopreserved in liquid nitrogen vapor phase. Analytical flow cytometry was used to check the purity and quantity of every magnetically sorted T cell population. Genomic DNA was isolated from each sorted fraction and quantified by UV absorbance on a Nanodrop 2000c. Inclusive of the bounding cysteine and phenylalanine, the CDR3 is 15 residues long. Only the CDR3 portion is preserved as DNA: 45 bases, with reading frame beginning at the first base. For CDR1 and CDR2, the germline V gene (reference sequence) lists LNHDA and SQIVND. Trimmed from V: 2 bases; trimmed from J: 8 bases; junction bases lacking a gene match: 5.

Concerning this clone itself: There is no known antigen for this receptor. Base-call qualities are not available, and no considerably larger clone is one nucleotide away.

Specimen: naive CD4+ T cells sorted from blood. The cell subset or site label corresponds to: CD45RA+ positively selected. Recombination joined TRBV19 with TRBJ1-6, with 8 bases aligning to TRBD1. The TCR comes from a man aged 18 to 29 in good health. This receptor has the CDR3 CASSISTGVDSPLHF. The nucleotide sequence reads as follows: TGTGCCAGTAGTATATCGACAGGGGTGGATTCACCCCTCCACTTT. Beyond the CDR3, the reference TRBV19 and TRBJ1-6 genes provide the residues; the full variable domain reads: DGGITQSPKYLFRKEGQNVTLSCEQNLNHDAMYWYRQDPGQGLRLIYYSQIVNDFQKGDIAEGYSVSREKKESFPLTVTSAQKNPTAFYLCASSISTGVDSPLHFGNGTRLTVT.